The source of this T cell receptor beta chain is a study of T cells in localized non-small cell lung cancer. Sequencing used immunoSEQ multiplex PCR; TCRdb keeps in-frame clones, though not all of them. The table includes 60,000 or so clones, roughly 79% detected once. Study-level findings and limits: Among blood samples, higher T cell density accompanied longer overall survival. Exceeding tumor, uninvolved adjacent lung had the highest T cell clonality. Adjacent lung had a median roughly 60 of the 100 largest tumor clones.

Comments on this clone: No antigen is known for it.

CDR3 length: 16 residues. The trim removed 1 base at V and 7 bases at J, leaving 13 bases unmatched. Germline CDR1 and CDR2: SGHTA and FQGNSA. The clonotype was recovered from a man aged 35-75 years with stage II lung adenocarcinoma. The chain employs TRBV7-2 and TRBJ2-7; TRBD1 matches at 7 bases. The input for sequencing was PBMCs, taken before any cancer treatment. The CDR3 is CASSLEGRGLADEQYF. The CDR3 nucleotides are TGTGCCAGCAGCTTAGAAGGCAGGGGGTTGGCGGATGAGCAGTACTTC.